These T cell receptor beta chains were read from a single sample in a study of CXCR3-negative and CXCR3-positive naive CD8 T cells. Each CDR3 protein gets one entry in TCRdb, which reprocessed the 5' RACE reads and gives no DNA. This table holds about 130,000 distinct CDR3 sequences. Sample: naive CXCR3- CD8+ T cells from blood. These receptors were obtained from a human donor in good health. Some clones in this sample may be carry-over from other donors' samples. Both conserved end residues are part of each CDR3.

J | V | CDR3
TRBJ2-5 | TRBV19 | CASSIRAAPTQETQYF
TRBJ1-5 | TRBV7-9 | CASGLGGSNQPQHF
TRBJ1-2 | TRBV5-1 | CASSSPDSYGYTF
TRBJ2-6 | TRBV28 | CASSPGTPSGANVLTF
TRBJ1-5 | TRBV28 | CASSFRDRGEYSNQPQHF
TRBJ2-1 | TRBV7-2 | CASSSQYDEQFF
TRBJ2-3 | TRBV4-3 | CASSQLAGGPFGSDTQYF
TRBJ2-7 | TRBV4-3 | CASSQHRGPLYEQYF
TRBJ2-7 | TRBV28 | CASALAISSYEQYF
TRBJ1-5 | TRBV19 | CASSIGVGQPQHF
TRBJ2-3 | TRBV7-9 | CASSDGHLTDTQYF
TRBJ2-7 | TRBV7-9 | CASSPLTTGTKIYEQYF
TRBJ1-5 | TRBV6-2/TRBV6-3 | CASRDPMNSNQPQHF
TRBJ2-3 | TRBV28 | CASSLLEDTQYF
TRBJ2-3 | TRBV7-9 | CASSFRGSDSDTQYF
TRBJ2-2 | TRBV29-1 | CSVAAGGGTGELFF
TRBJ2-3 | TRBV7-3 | CASSLTYSWGSTDTQYF
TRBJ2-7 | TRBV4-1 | CASSQGPAANEQYF
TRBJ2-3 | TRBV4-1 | CASSRGGTDTQYF
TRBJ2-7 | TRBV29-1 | CSVEYPGVKSTSYEQYF
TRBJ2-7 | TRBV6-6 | CASSETERYEQYF
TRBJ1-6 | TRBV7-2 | CASSFRDRGSSPLHF
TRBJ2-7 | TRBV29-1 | CSVELGTSGDSYEQYF
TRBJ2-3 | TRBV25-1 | CASSELAVTDTQYF
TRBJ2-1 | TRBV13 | CASSDREYEQFF
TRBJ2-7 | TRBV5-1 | CASSSGLAPNYEQYF
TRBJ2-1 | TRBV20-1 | CSAKGIIAYNEQFF
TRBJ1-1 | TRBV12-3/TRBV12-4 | CASSLVAGGTTEAFF
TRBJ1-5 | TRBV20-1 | CSASYDARNSNQPQHF
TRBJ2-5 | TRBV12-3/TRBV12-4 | CASRRTMGAETQYF
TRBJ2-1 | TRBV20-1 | CSAPGDYLHNEQFF
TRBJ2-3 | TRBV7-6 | CASSLALQREGTDTQYF
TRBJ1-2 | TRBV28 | CASSLSTGRGYTF
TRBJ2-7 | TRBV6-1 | CASSEGQAYEQYF
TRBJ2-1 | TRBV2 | CASSNPDGEQFF
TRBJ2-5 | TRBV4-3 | CASSQERGVETQYF
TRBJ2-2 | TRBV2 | CASNPGGELFF
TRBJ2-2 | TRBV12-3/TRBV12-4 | CASCRSGRQNTGELFF
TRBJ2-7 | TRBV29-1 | CSVIDAQGIEQYF
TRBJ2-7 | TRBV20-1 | CSASPLAEYEQYF
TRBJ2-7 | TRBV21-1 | CASSKDRAYEQYF
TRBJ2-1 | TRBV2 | CASSDGWAGNNEQFF
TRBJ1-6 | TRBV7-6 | CASSQTGGVPLHF
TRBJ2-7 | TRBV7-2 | CASSLLLETLGDEQYF
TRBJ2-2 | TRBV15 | CATSRSGGGTGELFF
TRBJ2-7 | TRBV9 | CASSATGTPHYYEQYF
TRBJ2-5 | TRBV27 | CASSPEGLAGDRETQYF
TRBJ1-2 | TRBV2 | CASSSGQGGNYGYTF
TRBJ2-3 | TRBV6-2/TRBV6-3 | CASSYTSGPDTQYF
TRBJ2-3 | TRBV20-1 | CSARARGGLFRDTQYF
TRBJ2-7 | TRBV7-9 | CASSLDGRVLGEQYF
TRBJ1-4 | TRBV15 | CATSRTSVTNEKLFF
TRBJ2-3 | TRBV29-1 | CSVVGGDTQYF